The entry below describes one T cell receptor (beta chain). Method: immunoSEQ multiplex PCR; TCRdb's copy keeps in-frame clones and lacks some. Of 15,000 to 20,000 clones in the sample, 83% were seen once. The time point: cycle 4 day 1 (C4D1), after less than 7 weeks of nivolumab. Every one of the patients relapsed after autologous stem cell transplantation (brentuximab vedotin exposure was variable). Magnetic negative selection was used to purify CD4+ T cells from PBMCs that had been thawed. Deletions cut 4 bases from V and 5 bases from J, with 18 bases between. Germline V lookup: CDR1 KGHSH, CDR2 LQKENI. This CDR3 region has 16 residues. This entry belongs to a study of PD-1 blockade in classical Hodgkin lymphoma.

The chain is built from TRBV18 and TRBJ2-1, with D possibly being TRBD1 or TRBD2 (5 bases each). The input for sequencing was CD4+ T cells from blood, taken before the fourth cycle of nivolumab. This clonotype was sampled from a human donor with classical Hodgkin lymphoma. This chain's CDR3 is CASSLTWDVSNNEQFF. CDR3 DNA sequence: TGTGCCAGCTCACTCACTTGGGACGTCTCGAACAATGAGCAGTTCTTC.